One sample yielded the 21 T cell receptor beta chains listed below, sequenced in a study of PD-1 blockade in mismatch repair-deficient tumors. Generated by immunoSEQ multiplex PCR, the TCRdb table keeps only in-frame clones and is missing some. The sample comprises about 66,000 clones, roughly 80% of which are singletons, and approximately 5% rests with the top ten. Here the sequenced sample was peripheral blood, taken 2 weeks after starting pembrolizumab. These receptors were obtained from an adult with mismatch repair-deficient cancer.

The chain has TRBV9 and TRBJ1-3; 7 bases fit TRBD1. The CDR3 is 15 residues long. The germline V gene has CDR1 SGDLS and CDR2 YYNGEE. V lost 1 base to trimming and J lost 4 bases; unmatched junction nucleotides: 5. The CDR3, as DNA: TGTGCCAGCAGCGTAAATAGGGGGCCCGGAAACACCATATATTTT. Residues: CASSVNRGPGNTIYF.

This chain connects TRBV27 to TRBJ2-7; D gene unclear. V dropped 0 bases and J dropped 5 bases, with 5 bases sitting between them. CDR1 is MNHEY, CDR2 SMNVEV, per germline (reference sequence). The CDR3 has 12 amino acids. The CDR3 is CASSLSGDEQYF. CDR3 in DNA: TGTGCCAGCAGTTTATCCGGCGACGAGCAGTACTTC.

By sample fraction, this clone is medium-sized (0.01 to 0.1%). The V gene is TRBV27, the J gene TRBJ1-3; weak D call: TRBD1 (5 bases). The CDR3 spans 15 residues. The V end lost 2 bases, the J end lost 0 bases, and 8 bases lay between the germline ends. Germline lookup yields CDR1 MNHEY and CDR2 SMNVEV (reference sequence). CDR3 coding DNA: TGTGCCAGCAGTTTAGAAGGGACCTCTGGAAACACCATATATTTT. Residues: CASSLEGTSGNTIYF.

The V call is TRBV5-4, the J call TRBJ1-1, with D perhaps TRBD1 (5 bases). From germline, CDR1 is SGHNT and CDR2 YYREEE (reference sequence). This CDR3 region has 14 residues. V was trimmed by 0 bases and J by 1 base, leaving 7 bases between them. As DNA, the CDR3 is TGTGCCAGCAGCTTGGCAGGGAGGAACACTGAAGCTTTCTTT. This sequence encodes CASSLAGRNTEAFF. Combining the CDR3 with reference TRBV5-4 and TRBJ1-1 gives the whole variable domain ETGVTQSPTHLIKTRGQQVTLRCSSQSGHNTVSWYQQALGQGPQFIFQYYREEENGRGNFPPRFSGLQFPNYSSELNVNALELDDSALYLCASSLAGRNTEAFFGQGTRLTVV.

The chain joins TRBV5-6 to TRBJ1-3; D is undetermined. Germline lookup yields CDR1 SGHDT and CDR2 YYEEEE. CDR3 length: 15 residues. The V gene lost 2 bases and the J gene lost 0 bases, with 9 bases spanning the gap. The CDR3 sequence: CASSFVGNSGNTIYF. The CDR3 DNA sequence: TGTGCCAGCAGCTTCGTCGGGAACTCTGGAAACACCATATATTTT.

J is TRBJ2-7 and V is TRBV6-1; the D is unclear. Germline assignment: CDR1 MNHNS and CDR2 SASEGT. The V gene lost 5 bases and the J gene lost 4 bases, with 12 bases spanning the gap. The CDR3 covers 13 residues. The CDR3 sequence is CASSLEQNYEQYF. In nucleotides, the CDR3 is TGTGCCAGCAGTCTGGAACAAAATTACGAGCAGTACTTC.

V and J are TRBV6-5 and TRBJ2-2, with 10 bases fitting TRBD1. The CDR3 consists of 16 residues. CDR1 and CDR2 from the germline V gene are MNHEY and SVGAGI. The ends lost 2 bases at V and 6 bases at J; junction bases unmatched: 6. CDR3: CASSYRDRGGAGELFF. CDR3 DNA: TGTGCCAGCAGTTACAGGGACAGGGGAGGGGCCGGGGAGCTGTTTTTT.

The CDR3 loop reads CASRIMGGVETQYF. The DNA of the CDR3 is TGTGCCAGCAGGATAATGGGTGGGGTAGAGACCCAGTACTTC. The chain recombines TRBV28 with TRBJ2-5; D gene unclear. The germline CDR1 and CDR2 sequences are MDHEN and SYDVKM. The CDR3 totals 14 residues. V shed 6 bases and J shed 4 bases, with 15 bases lying between them.

The chain carries TRBV7-9 and TRBJ1-1; tentative D call: TRBD1 (6 bases). Germline-derived CDR1 and CDR2 are SEHNR and FQNEAQ (reference sequence). This CDR3 comprises 14 residues. V lost 5 bases to trimming and J lost 4 bases, with 14 bases between them. This chain's CDR3 is CASSPTGEATEAFF. CDR3 DNA sequence: TGTGCCAGCAGCCCGACAGGTGAGGCCACTGAAGCTTTCTTT.

This clone was counted only a few times. This chain links TRBV10-1 with TRBJ1-5, with a possible D match to TRBD1 (5 bases). CDR1 and CDR2 (germline): WNHNN, SYGVQD (reference sequence). Trimming shortened V by 4 bases and J by 2 bases, and 9 bases separated the two germline ends. The CDR3 spans 14 residues. The CDR3 protein is CASSGRVRNQPQHF. CDR3 bases: TGCGCCAGCAGTGGCAGGGTGCGCAATCAGCCCCAGCATTTT.

The chain links TRBV5-1 to TRBJ2-2, with D possibly TRBD2 on 6 matching bases. The CDR3 length is 19 residues. Trimming cost V 2 bases and J 3 bases, with 23 bases left between them. Germline V gene data show CDR1 as SGHRS and CDR2 as YFSETQ. The CDR3 DNA reads TGCGCCAGCAGCTTAAAATTGGTATACGGGAGTGGGGACACCGGGGAGCTGTTTTTT. Encoded protein: CASSLKLVYGSGDTGELFF.

This sequence joins TRBV9 and TRBJ1-1, with D uncertain. The CDR3 runs to 15 residues. From germline, CDR1 is SGDLS and CDR2 YYNGEE. V was pared by 2 bases and J by 0 bases, with 11 bases between. The CDR3 DNA follows: TGTGCCAGCAGCGTTTCTAATGAGGTGAACACTGAAGCTTTCTTT. Amino acid sequence: CASSVSNEVNTEAFF. Using reference TRBV9 and TRBJ1-1 for the parts outside the CDR3, the full variable domain is DSGVTQTPKHLITATGQRVTLRCSPRSGDLSVYWYQQSLDQGLQFLIQYYNGEERAKGNILERFSAQQFPDLHSELNLSSLELGDSALYFCASSVSNEVNTEAFFGQGTRLTVV.

The V gene is TRBV27, the J gene TRBJ1-2, with TRBD1 matching over 7 bases. The CDR3 sequence is 13 residues long. V dropped 5 bases and J dropped 6; count of bases not matched to a gene: 6. CDR1 and CDR2 from the germline V gene are MNHEY and SMNVEV (reference sequence). CDR3 coding DNA: TGTGCCAGCAGTCCACAGGGGTCCAATGGCTACACCTTC. The encoded protein is CASSPQGSNGYTF.

The chain combines TRBV28 with TRBJ1-2; a possible D gene is TRBD1 (5 bases). The germline V gene encodes CDR1 MDHEN and CDR2 SYDVKM. The CDR3 is 13 residues long. The ends were cut back, 8 bases at V and 1 base at J, with 11 bases in the middle. The CDR3 reads CASGGGSNYGYTF. DNA for the CDR3: TGTGCCAGCGGGGGAGGGAGTAACTATGGCTACACCTTC.

Note on this clone: Different DNA sequences within this sample yield the same CDR3. The V and J genes are TRBV5-1 and TRBJ1-1, with 7 bases that match TRBD1. The CDR3 covers 13 residues. Per germline, CDR1 SGHRS and CDR2 YFSETQ. The ends lost 5 bases at V and 2 bases at J; junction bases unmatched: 3. CDR3 DNA: TGCGCCAGCAGGGGAGGGGGCAACACTGAAGCTTTCTTT. This encodes CASRGGGNTEAFF. Complete variable domain (other parts from reference TRBV5-1 and TRBJ1-1): KAGVTQTPRYLIKTRGQQVTLSCSPISGHRSVSWYQQTPGQGLQFLFEYFSETQRNKGNFPGRFSGRQFSNSRSEMNVSTLELGDSALYLCASRGGGNTEAFFGQGTRLTVV.

The J gene is TRBJ2-1, the V gene TRBV10-3; D gene uncertain. Between the trimmed V and J ends, which lost 5 bases and 13 bases, there was a span of 18 bases. There are 13 residues in the CDR3. The V gene's germline CDR1 is ENHRY and CDR2 SYGVKD. The DNA of the CDR3 is TGTGCCATCAGTAATAGCTTAATCGTTGAACAGTTCTTC. Residues: CAISNSLIVEQFF.

The rearrangement joins TRBV6-5 to TRBJ2-5; D not resolved. Germline-derived CDR1 and CDR2 are MNHEY and SVGAGI. This CDR3 spans 14 amino acids. V lost 4 bases to trimming and J lost 2 bases, with 11 bases between them. The CDR3, as DNA: TGTGCCAGCAGTTCCCCGGGTGAACAAGAGACCCAGTACTTC. This encodes CASSSPGEQETQYF.

The chain has TRBV27 and TRBJ1-5; tentative D call: TRBD1 (5 bases). CDR1 is MNHEY and CDR2 is SMNVEV in the germline V gene (reference sequence). The CDR3 has 15 residues. V lost 6 bases to trimming and J lost 2 bases, with 14 bases between them. In nucleotides, the CDR3 is TGTGCCAGCAGGAGGGGTGGAGGGGGCAATCAGCCCCAGCATTTT. Translation: CASRRGGGGNQPQHF.

The rearrangement links TRBV7-8 to TRBJ2-1; 12 bases map to TRBD2. Germline lookup yields CDR1 SGHVS and CDR2 FQNEAQ. The V and J ends lost 1 base and 2 bases, in that order; junction bases with no gene match: 6. The CDR3 consists of 18 residues. CDR3 sequence reads: CASSLERLAGEAYNEQFF. CDR3 bases: TGTGCCAGCAGCTTAGAACGACTAGCGGGGGAAGCCTACAATGAGCAGTTCTTC.

This chain connects TRBV27 to TRBJ2-3; D remains ambiguous. The CDR3 is 13 amino acids. V was shortened by 8 bases and J by 1 base, with 10 bases between the two germline ends. Looked up from germline, CDR1 is MNHEY and CDR2 is SMNVEV (reference sequence). The CDR3 DNA reads as TGTGCCAGCCTCCCATTGGGCACAGATACGCAGTATTTT. Its translation is CASLPLGTDTQYF.

The V call is TRBV5-4, the J call TRBJ1-2, with 12 bases lining up with TRBD1. Germline-derived CDR1 and CDR2 are SGHNT and YYREEE (reference sequence). The CDR3 has 14 residues. The V gene end was trimmed by 4 bases and the J gene end by 10 bases; junction bases not matched to a gene: 8. DNA of the CDR3: TGTGCCAGCAGCACGGGACAGGGGGCACGGGCCTACACCTTC. It is translated as CASSTGQGARAYTF.